Following are 27 T cell receptor beta chains from one sample sequenced in a study of T cells expressing NK-cell markers. TCRdb derives one entry per CDR3 protein from the 5' RACE reads, leaving out DNA. The repertoire table contains some 440,000 distinct CDR3 sequences. Specimen: blood T cells: a sorted CD56 or NKG2C T cell subset, CD4+ or CD8+ T cells, or bulk PBMC T cells (not recorded which). These receptors all stem from a woman in her fifties or sixties in good health.

The gene calls are TRBV5-1 and TRBJ2-3. CDR3 length equals 12 residues. Germline lookup yields CDR1 SGHRS and CDR2 YFSETQ. The chain's CDR3 is CASSWGTDTQYF.

The chain links TRBV27 to TRBJ2-1; the D gene TCRdb calls, TRBD1, cannot be checked with no DNA. Germline CDR1 and CDR2: MNHEY and SMNVEV (reference sequence). The CDR3 runs 16 residues. The chain's CDR3 is CASSLFPTGIGNEQFF.

The chain couples TRBV6-1 to TRBJ2-5. The germline V gene has CDR1 MNHNS and CDR2 SASEGT. The CDR3 loop spans 13 amino acids. The CDR3 sequence: CASSERGVETQYF.

V is TRBV4-1 and J is TRBJ2-1; the D call of TRBD2 rests on TCRdb alone, since no DNA is present to check it. Germline V gene lookup returns CDR1 MGHRA and CDR2 YSYEKL. The CDR3 has 15 residues. CDR3 protein: CASSQPSGSRYEQFF.

The genes are TRBV12-3 or TRBV12-4 and TRBJ2-2; the TCRdb D gene call, TRBD1, has no DNA to confirm it. The CDR3 extends over 15 amino acids. The CDR3 sequence: CASSLEVGATGELFF.

This sequence joins TRBV5-1 and TRBJ2-1; the TCRdb D gene call, TRBD2, has no DNA to confirm it. The V gene's germline CDR1 is SGHRS and CDR2 YFSETQ. The CDR3 extends over 15 amino acids. The CDR3 loop reads CASSLSASDTPEQFF.

This chain connects TRBV20-1 to TRBJ1-1; the TCRdb call, TRBD1, lacks DNA for checking. Germline CDR1 is DFQATT and CDR2 is SNEGSKA (reference sequence). The CDR3 length is 14 residues. The CDR3 loop reads CSAIDTGKKVEAFF.

The chain carries TRBV5-4 and TRBJ2-1. CDR1 and CDR2 from the germline V gene are SGHNT and YYREEE (reference sequence). This CDR3 is 13 amino acids long. CDR3 sequence reads: CASSLDNYNEQFF.

The chain joins TRBV20-1 to TRBJ2-3; checking the TCRdb D call of TRBD2 is not possible without DNA. The CDR3 runs to 18 residues. Germline V gene data show CDR1 as DFQATT and CDR2 as SNEGSKA (reference sequence). The CDR3 region is CSARTAETSGTITDTQYF.

The gene calls are TRBV10-3 and TRBJ2-2; TCRdb names TRBD1, which stays unverified in the absence of DNA. Germline-derived CDR1 and CDR2 are ENHRY and SYGVKD. The CDR3 has 15 residues. This CDR3 is CAISEPAQGPPELFF.

V gene TRBV30 combines with J gene TRBJ2-5; TCRdb indicates TRBD2, and absent DNA this call remains unverified. Germline V gives CDR1 GTSNPN, CDR2 SVGIG (reference sequence). CDR3 length equals 15 residues. This CDR3 is CAWSHLGGEGETQYF.

This rearrangement joins TRBV7-2 to TRBJ2-1; TCRdb indicates TRBD2, and absent DNA this call remains unverified. The CDR3 sequence is 15 residues long. Germline V gene sequence: CDR1 SGHTA, CDR2 FQGNSA. This chain's CDR3 is CASRSTSGSRNEQFF.

The chain carries TRBV10-3 and TRBJ2-7; TCRdb picks TRBD1, but there is no DNA to check that call. The germline V gene has CDR1 ENHRY and CDR2 SYGVKD. This CDR3 is built from 14 residues. The CDR3 reads CAISRDRADYEQYF.

V usage is TRBV2 and J usage is TRBJ2-1. Germline CDR1 and CDR2: SNHLY and FYNNEI. The CDR3 sequence is 12 residues long. The chain's CDR3 is CASTELTIEQFF.

The chain is built from TRBV12-3 or TRBV12-4 and TRBJ1-3; TCRdb designates TRBD1, a call that cannot be tested without DNA. This CDR3 is 13 amino acids long. The CDR3 sequence is CASQSRAINTIYF.

The chain has TRBV9 and TRBJ1-4. Germline lookup yields CDR1 SGDLS and CDR2 YYNGEE. The CDR3 sequence is 15 residues long. CDR3 region: CASSFGLVGDEKLFF. The entire variable domain, with the rest obtained from reference TRBV9 and TRBJ1-4, is as follows: DSGVTQTPKHLITATGQRVTLRCSPRSGDLSVYWYQQSLDQGLQFLIQYYNGEERAKGNILERFSAQQFPDLHSELNLSSLELGDSALYFCASSFGLVGDEKLFFGSGTQLSVL.

This chain connects TRBV12-3 or TRBV12-4 to TRBJ1-6; as DNA is missing, the TRBD1 call by TCRdb cannot be tested. CDR3 length equals 13 residues. CDR3 amino acids: CASSLQGDSPLHF.

The chain employs TRBV20-1 and TRBJ2-1. Germline-derived CDR1 and CDR2 are DFQATT and SNEGSKA (reference sequence). The CDR3 spans 11 residues. This chain's CDR3 is CSARIGQEQFF.

The rearrangement uses TRBV9 and TRBJ2-5; TCRdb reports TRBD1, a call that lacks DNA to check it against. CDR3 length: 13 residues. The germline V gene encodes CDR1 SGDLS and CDR2 YYNGEE. The CDR3 loop reads CASSLRTAETQYF.

The chain is built from TRBV7-2 and TRBJ1-4. This CDR3 comprises 13 residues. Germline loops: CDR1 SGHTA, CDR2 FQGNSA. CDR3 region: CASSFGGWEKLFF.

V and J are TRBV5-5 and TRBJ1-2; TCRdb selects TRBD1, and the lack of DNA leaves this call unchecked. The germline V gene encodes CDR1 SGHKS and CDR2 YYEKEE (reference sequence). The CDR3 loop spans 14 amino acids. The CDR3 here is CASSWGQGPGGYTF.

The J gene is TRBJ1-1, the V gene TRBV10-1. The CDR3 is 14 residues long. CDR1 is WNHNN, CDR2 SYGVQD, per germline (reference sequence). CDR3 residues: CASSESALNTEAFF.

The chain carries TRBV6-2 or TRBV6-3 and TRBJ2-1. This CDR3 is built from 13 residues. The germline V gene has CDR1 MNHEY and CDR2 SVGEGT. This chain's CDR3 is CASRPGLLNEQFF.

The chain combines TRBV5-1 with TRBJ1-1. Per germline, CDR1 SGHRS and CDR2 YFSETQ. The CDR3 length is 16 residues. The CDR3 reads CASSLADRRGGTEAFF.

The chain couples TRBV3-1 to TRBJ2-7; TCRdb names TRBD2, which stays unverified in the absence of DNA. This CDR3 contains 19 residues. Germline V gene lookup returns CDR1 LGHDT and CDR2 YNNKEL (reference sequence). The CDR3 here is CASSQDRASGEIGRYEQYF.

The chain uses TRBV6-4 and TRBJ2-3; TCRdb picks TRBD1, but there is no DNA to check that call. The CDR3 spans 16 residues. Germline loops: CDR1 MRHNA, CDR2 SNTAGT. The CDR3: CASSDSRQPGSDTQYF.

This rearrangement joins TRBV20-1 to TRBJ1-6; TCRdb names TRBD1, which stays unverified in the absence of DNA. Germline CDR1 reads DFQATT; CDR2 reads SNEGSKA (reference sequence). This CDR3 is 15 amino acids long. This CDR3 reads CSASQGGTRSSPLHF.